The clone carrying this TCR beta chain appeared a few times. Its antigen is as yet unknown. This entry is derived from a study of T-cell memory formation after mild COVID-19. TCRdb reprocessed the 5' RACE reads with MiXCR, giving one entry per CDR3 protein. The repertoire holds approximately 490,000 distinct CDR3 sequences, with about a fifth as singletons. CDR1 and CDR2 from the germline V gene are LGHNA and YNFKEQ. V lost 0 bases and J 5 bases, leaving 10 bases between the germline ends. The CDR3 runs 14 residues. Study-wide points: The finding that pre-infection memory included some responding clones suggested that cross-reactive memory joined. SARS-CoV-2 specificity of second-wave clones peaking day 37 was unconfirmed.

This clonotype was obtained from an adult woman who had mild COVID-19 (a few samples of this study predate the infection). Cell type and time point are not known. The chain couples TRBV4-2 to TRBJ2-5; the D is unclear. The material sequenced was PBMCs or a T cell subset sorted from them (not recorded which). CDR3 nucleotides: TGTGCCAGCAGCCAAGATACTGCGAAGGAGACCCAGTACTTC. Translation gives CASSQDTAKETQYF.